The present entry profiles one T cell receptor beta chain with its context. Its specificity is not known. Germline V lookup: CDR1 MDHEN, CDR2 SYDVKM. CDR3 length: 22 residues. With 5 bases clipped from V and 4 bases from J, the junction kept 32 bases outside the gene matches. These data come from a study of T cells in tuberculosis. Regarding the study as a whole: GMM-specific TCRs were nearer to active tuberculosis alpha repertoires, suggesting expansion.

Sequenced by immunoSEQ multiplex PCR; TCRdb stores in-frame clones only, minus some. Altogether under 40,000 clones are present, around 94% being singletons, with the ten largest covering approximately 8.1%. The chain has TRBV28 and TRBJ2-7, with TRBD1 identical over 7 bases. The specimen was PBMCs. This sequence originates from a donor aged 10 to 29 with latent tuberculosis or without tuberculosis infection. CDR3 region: CASSLTYSFSGTEHTLWYEQYF. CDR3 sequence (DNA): TGTGCCAGCAGTCTTACCTATTCCTTCTCCGGGACAGAACACACCCTTTGGTACGAGCAGTACTTC. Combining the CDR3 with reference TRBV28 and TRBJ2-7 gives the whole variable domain DVKVTQSSRYLVKRTGEKVFLECVQDMDHENMFWYRQDPGLGLRLIYFSYDVKMKEKGDIPEGYSVSREKKERFSLILESASTNQTSMYLCASSLTYSFSGTEHTLWYEQYFGPGTRLTVT.